This TCR beta chain was captured in a study of T-cell memory formation after mild COVID-19. Points from the study as a whole: For contracting clones, CD4+ ones sat mainly in CM and EM, CD8+ in EMRA.

TCRdb re-derived calls from the 5' RACE reads in MiXCR, one entry per CDR3 protein. The data hold 500,000 to 650,000 distinct CDR3 sequences, with roughly 22% observed a single time. This clonotype came up a few times. The antigen remains undetermined. CDR3 length: 12 residues. CDR1 and CDR2 from the germline V gene are SGHVS and FNYEAQ. Trimming took 5 bases from V and 7 from J, leaving 9 bases between them. The sequence was obtained from an adult woman who had mild COVID-19 (a few samples of this study predate the infection). Cell type and time point are not known. Sequenced input: PBMCs or a T cell subset sorted from them (not recorded which). This rearrangement joins TRBV7-6 to TRBJ2-1; possibly TRBD2 for D (5 bases). The CDR3 loop reads CASSRGWNEQFF. DNA for the CDR3: TGTGCCAGCAGCCGAGGGTGGAATGAGCAGTTCTTC.